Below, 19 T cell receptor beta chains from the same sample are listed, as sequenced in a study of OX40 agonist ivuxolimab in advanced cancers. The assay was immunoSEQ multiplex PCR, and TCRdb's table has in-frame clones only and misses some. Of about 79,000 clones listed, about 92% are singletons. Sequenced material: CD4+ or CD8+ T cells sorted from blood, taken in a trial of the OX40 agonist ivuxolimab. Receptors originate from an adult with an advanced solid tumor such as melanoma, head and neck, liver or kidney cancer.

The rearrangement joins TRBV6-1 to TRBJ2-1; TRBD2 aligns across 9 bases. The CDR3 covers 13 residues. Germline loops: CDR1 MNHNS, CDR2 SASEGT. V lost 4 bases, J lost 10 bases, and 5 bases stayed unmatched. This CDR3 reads CASSGTSEREQFF. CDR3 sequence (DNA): TGTGCCAGCAGTGGGACTAGCGAGCGGGAGCAGTTCTTC.

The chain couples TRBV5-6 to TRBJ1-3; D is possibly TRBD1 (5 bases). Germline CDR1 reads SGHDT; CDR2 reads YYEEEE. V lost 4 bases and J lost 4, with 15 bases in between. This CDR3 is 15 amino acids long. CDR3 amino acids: CASSPRGPSGNTIYF. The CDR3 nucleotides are TGTGCCAGCAGCCCCCGGGGACCCTCAGGAAACACCATATATTTT.

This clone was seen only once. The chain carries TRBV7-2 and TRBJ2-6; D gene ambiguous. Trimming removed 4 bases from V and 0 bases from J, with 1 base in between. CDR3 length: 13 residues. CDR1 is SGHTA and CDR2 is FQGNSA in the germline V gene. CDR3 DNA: TGTGCCAGCAGCTCCTCTGGGGCCAACGTCCTGACTTTC. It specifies CASSSSGANVLTF.

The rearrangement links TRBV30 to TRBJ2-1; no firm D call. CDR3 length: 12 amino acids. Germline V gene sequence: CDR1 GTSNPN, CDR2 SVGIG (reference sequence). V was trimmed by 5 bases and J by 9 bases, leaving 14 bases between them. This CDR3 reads CAWQPRVGEQFF. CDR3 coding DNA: TGTGCCTGGCAACCCCGGGTTGGTGAGCAGTTCTTC.

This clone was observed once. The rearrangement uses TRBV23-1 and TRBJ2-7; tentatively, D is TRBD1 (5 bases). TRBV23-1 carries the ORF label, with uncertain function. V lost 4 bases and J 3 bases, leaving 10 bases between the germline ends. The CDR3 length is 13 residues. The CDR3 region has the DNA TGCGCCAGCAGTCCCCCGGACAACTACGAGCAGTACTTC. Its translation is CASSPPDNYEQYF.

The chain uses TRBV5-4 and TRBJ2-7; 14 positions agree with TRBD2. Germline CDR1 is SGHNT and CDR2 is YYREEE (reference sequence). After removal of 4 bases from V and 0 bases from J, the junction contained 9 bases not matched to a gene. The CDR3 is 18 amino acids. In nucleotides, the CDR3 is TGTGCCAGCAGCAGGGGACTAGCGGGAGTGGGAGTCTCCTACGAGCAGTACTTC. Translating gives CASSRGLAGVGVSYEQYF.

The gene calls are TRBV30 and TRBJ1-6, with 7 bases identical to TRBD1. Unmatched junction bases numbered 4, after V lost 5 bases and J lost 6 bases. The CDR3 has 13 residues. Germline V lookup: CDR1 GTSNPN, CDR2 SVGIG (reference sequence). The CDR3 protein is CAWGRQGNSPLHF. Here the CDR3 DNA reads TGTGCCTGGGGTAGACAGGGTAATTCACCCCTCCACTTT.

DNA of the CDR3: TGTGCCAGTAAGAATAGCGCCGGAACTAATGAAAAACTGTTTTTT. Amino acids: CASKNSAGTNEKLFF. This rearrangement joins TRBV19 to TRBJ1-4; D is undetermined. This CDR3 is 15 amino acids long. Per germline, CDR1 LNHDA and CDR2 SQIVND (reference sequence). V lost 7 bases to trimming and J lost 1 base, with 13 bases between them.

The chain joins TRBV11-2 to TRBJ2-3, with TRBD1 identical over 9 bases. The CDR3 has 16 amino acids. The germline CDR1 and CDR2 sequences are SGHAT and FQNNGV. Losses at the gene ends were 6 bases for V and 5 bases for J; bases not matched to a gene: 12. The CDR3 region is CASRNRTGAPKDTQYF. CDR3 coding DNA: TGTGCCAGCAGAAATCGGACAGGGGCCCCCAAAGATACGCAGTATTTT.

For the CDR3, the DNA is TGTGCCAGCAGTGGACTAGCGGGCAACCCTGGGGGGGATACGCAGTATTTT. Amino acids: CASSGLAGNPGGDTQYF. The J gene is TRBJ2-3, the V gene TRBV25-1; 10 bases are a match to TRBD2. The CDR3 sequence is 17 residues long. Germline assignment: CDR1 MGHDK and CDR2 SYGVNS. J was trimmed by 6 bases and V by 4 bases; bases with no gene match: 13.

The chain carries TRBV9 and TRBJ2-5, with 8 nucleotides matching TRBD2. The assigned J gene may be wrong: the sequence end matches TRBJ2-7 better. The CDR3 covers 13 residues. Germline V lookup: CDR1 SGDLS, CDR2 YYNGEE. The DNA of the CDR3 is TGTGCCAGCAATCCTAGCGGGTTAGGCGAGCAGTACTTC. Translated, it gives CASNPSGLGEQYF.

CDR3 in amino acids: CASSRDSQPQHF. For the CDR3, the DNA is TGTGCCTCCTCCAGGGATAGTCAGCCCCAGCATTTT. J is TRBJ1-5 and V is TRBV30; possible D gene TRBD1, 5 bases. The CDR3 is 12 amino acids. CDR1 is GTSNPN and CDR2 is SVGIG in the germline V gene (reference sequence). V dropped 7 bases and J dropped 6 bases, with 13 bases sitting between them.

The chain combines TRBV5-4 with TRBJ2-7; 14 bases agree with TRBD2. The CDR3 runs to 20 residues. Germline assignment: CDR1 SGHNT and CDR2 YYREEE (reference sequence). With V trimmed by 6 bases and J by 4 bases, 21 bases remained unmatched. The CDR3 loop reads CASNNNFGARGTSGRYEQYF. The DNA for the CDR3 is TGTGCCAGCAACAACAATTTCGGAGCCCGAGGGACTAGCGGGAGATACGAGCAGTACTTC.

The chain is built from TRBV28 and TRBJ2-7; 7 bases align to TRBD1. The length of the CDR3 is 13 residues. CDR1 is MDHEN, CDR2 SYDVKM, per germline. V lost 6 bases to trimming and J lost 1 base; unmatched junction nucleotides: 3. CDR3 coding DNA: TGTGCCAGCAGGTCAGGGGGATCCTACGAGCAGTACTTC. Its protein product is CASRSGGSYEQYF.

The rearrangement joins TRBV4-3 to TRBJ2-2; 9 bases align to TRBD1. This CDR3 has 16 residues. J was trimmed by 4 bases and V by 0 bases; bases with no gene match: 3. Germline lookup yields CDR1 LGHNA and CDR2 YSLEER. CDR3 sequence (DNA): TGCGCCAGCAGCCAAGAACAGGGGGCCGGCACCGGGGAGCTGTTTTTT. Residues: CASSQEQGAGTGELFF.

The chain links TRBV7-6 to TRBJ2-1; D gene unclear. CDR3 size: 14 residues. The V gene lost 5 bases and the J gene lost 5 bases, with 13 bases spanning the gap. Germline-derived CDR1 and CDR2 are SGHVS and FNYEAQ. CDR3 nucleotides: TGTGCCAGCAGCCAAATACGGAGTAACAATGAGCAGTTCTTC. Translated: CASSQIRSNNEQFF.

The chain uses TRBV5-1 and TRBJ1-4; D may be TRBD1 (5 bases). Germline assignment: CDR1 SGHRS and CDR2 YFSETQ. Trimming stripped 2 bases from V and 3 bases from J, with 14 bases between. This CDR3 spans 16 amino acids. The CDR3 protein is CASSFFMGQSNEKLFF. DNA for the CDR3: TGCGCCAGCAGCTTTTTTATGGGGCAGTCTAATGAAAAACTGTTTTTT. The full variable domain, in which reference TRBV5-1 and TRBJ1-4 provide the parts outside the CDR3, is KAGVTQTPRYLIKTRGQQVTLSCSPISGHRSVSWYQQTPGQGLQFLFEYFSETQRNKGNFPGRFSGRQFSNSRSEMNVSTLELGDSALYLCASSFFMGQSNEKLFFGSGTQLSVL.

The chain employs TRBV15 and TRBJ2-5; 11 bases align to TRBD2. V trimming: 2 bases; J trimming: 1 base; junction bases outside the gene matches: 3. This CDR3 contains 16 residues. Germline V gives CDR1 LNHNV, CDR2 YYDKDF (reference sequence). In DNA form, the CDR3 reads TGTGCCACCAGCAGACGTCTAGCGGGAGGCCAAGAGACCCAGTACTTC. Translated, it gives CATSRRLAGGQETQYF.

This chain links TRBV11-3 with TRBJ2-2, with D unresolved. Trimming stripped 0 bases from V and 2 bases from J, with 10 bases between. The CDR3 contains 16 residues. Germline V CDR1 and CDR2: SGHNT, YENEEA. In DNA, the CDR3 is TGTGCCAGCAGCTTAGAGGGTTGGAATAACACCGGGGAGCTGTTTTTT. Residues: CASSLEGWNNTGELFF.